This T cell receptor beta chain originates from a study of cytomegalovirus exposure and HLA in healthy donors. CDR3 size: 15 residues. J was trimmed by 3 bases and V by 2 bases; bases with no gene match: 3. Germline V CDR1 and CDR2: SGHAT, FQNNGV. PCR was performed using 60 Vbeta and 13 Jbeta primers. Repertoires were generated with immunoSEQ multiplex PCR, while TCRdb's copy carries only in-frame clones and drops some. The table has 150,000 to 200,000 clones, roughly four fifths seen once. Sequencing was performed on PBMCs. This TCR was sampled from a woman in her thirties or forties in good health and CMV-seronegative. This chain uses TRBV11-2 with TRBJ1-5; 8 bases map to TRBD1. The CDR3 sequence: CASSLMGQANQPQHF. CDR3 DNA: TGTGCCAGCAGCTTAATGGGACAGGCCAATCAGCCCCAGCATTTT.